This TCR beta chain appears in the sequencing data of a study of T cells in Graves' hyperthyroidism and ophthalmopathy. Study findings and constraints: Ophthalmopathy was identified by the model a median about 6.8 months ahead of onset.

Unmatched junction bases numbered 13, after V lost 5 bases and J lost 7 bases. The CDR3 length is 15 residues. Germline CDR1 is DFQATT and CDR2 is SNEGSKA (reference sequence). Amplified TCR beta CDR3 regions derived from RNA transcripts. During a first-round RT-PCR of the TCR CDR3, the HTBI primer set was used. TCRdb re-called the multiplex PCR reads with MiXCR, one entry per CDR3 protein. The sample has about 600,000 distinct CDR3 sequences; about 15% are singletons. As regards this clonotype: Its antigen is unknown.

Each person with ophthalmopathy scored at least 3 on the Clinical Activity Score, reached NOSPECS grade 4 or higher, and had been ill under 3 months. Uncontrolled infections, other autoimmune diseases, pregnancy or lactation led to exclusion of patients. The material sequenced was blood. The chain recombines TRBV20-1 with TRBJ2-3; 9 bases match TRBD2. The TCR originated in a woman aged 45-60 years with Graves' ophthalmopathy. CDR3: CSAYPRLAVPHTQYF. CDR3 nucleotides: TGCAGTGCTTACCCCCGACTAGCGGTTCCCCATACGCAGTATTTT.